These T cell receptor beta chains were read from a single sample in a study of cytomegalovirus exposure and HLA in healthy donors. The data were produced by immunoSEQ multiplex PCR, yet TCRdb's version contains in-frame clones alone and is incomplete. The repertoire holds about 140,000 clones, with 84% as singletons. What was sequenced was PBMCs. Receptors were obtained from a woman between 25 and 40 years old in good health and CMV-seronegative. The CDR3 runs from the conserved cysteine through the conserved F or W. D genes are given only for firm matches. The listing skips clone size in some rows; elsewhere it reads once, few, many or a size class.

j_call v_call d_call clone_size cdr3_nt cdr3_aa
TRBJ2-7 TRBV27 TRBD1 - TGTGCCAGCAGTTTATCGCAGGGGGCCATCTCCTACGAGCAGTACTTC CASSLSQGAISYEQYF
TRBJ2-3 TRBV7-3 TRBD2 - TGTGCCAGCAGCTTATATAGCGGGGTTGCCACAGATACGCAGTATTTT CASSLYSGVATDTQYF
TRBJ1-1 TRBV29-1 - - TGCAGCGTTGCGCAAATGGGCGGCGGGATGAACACTGAAGCTTTCTTT CSVAQMGGGMNTEAFF
TRBJ2-7 TRBV5-1 - - TGCGCCAGCAGCTGGTCGGTAGGGAGCTCCTACGAGCAGTACTTC CASSWSVGSSYEQYF
TRBJ2-7 TRBV28 TRBD1 - TGTGCCAGCAGTTTAGGAGGACAGGGGGACTCCGAGCAGTACTTC CASSLGGQGDSEQYF
TRBJ1-1 TRBV4-3 - few TGCGCCAGCAGCCAGGACCTACAGGCTGAAGCTTTCTTT CASSQDLQAEAFF
TRBJ1-2 TRBV30 - - TGTGCCTGGACCAGATCTTTGTCCTATGGCTACACCTTC CAWTRSLSYGYTF
TRBJ1-4 TRBV11-2 - - TGTGCCAGCAGCAATTTTCCGGGAGCAACTAATGAAAAACTGTTTTTT CASSNFPGATNEKLFF
TRBJ2-3 TRBV2 - - TGTGCCAGCAGTGAACTCCAGCGAGGCACAGATACGCAGTATTTT CASSELQRGTDTQYF
TRBJ2-1 TRBV25-1 TRBD2 - TGTGCCAGCAGTGATGGTAGCGGGGGGGGAAATGAGCAGTTCTTC CASSDGSGGGNEQFF
TRBJ1-1 TRBV19 TRBD1 - TGTGCCAGTAGTATCCCGACAGGGTTGACTGAAGCTTTCTTT CASSIPTGLTEAFF
TRBJ1-6 TRBV10-3 - - TGTGCCATCAGTGAGTCTTGGCTGGAGAATTCACCCCTCCACTTT CAISESWLENSPLHF
TRBJ2-7 TRBV23-1 - - TGCGCCAGCAGTCAACCCAAAATACTAGACAGGAAGGGCAGATTAGTGCCCTACGAGCAGTACTTC CASSQPKILDRKGRLVPYEQYF
TRBJ2-7 TRBV6-6 - - TGTGCCAGCAGTTACGCGGGGATGTACGAGCAGTACTTC CASSYAGMYEQYF
TRBJ2-2 TRBV6-5 - - TGTGCCAGCTCCCAAACAGGGAGTGGGACCGGGGAGCTGTTTTTT CASSQTGSGTGELFF
TRBJ2-1 TRBV5-4 - - TGTGCCAGCAGCTACCCGACGGGGGATAATGAGCAGTTCTTC CASSYPTGDNEQFF
TRBJ2-6 TRBV14 - - TGTGCCAGCAGCCAAGGTCTGGGCCGGCGCTCTGGGGCCAACGTCCTGACTTTC CASSQGLGRRSGANVLTF
TRBJ1-6 TRBV6-1 TRBD1 once TGTGCCAGCAGTGACGCCAGACAGGGGGCGAGTTCACCCCTCCACTTT CASSDARQGASSPLHF
TRBJ2-3 TRBV29-1 TRBD2 - TGCAGCGTCGTGGGACTAGCGGGGGGCACAGATACGCAGTATTTT CSVVGLAGGTDTQYF
TRBJ2-7 TRBV7-6 TRBD1 - TGTGCCAGCAGTTTAACCGGGACAGGGGCCTACGAGCAGTACTTC CASSLTGTGAYEQYF
TRBJ1-1 TRBV25-1 - few TGTGCCAGCAGTGCCGTATTTGAAGCTTTCTTT CASSAVFEAFF
TRBJ1-1 TRBV6-5 - - TGTGCCAGCAGTTACTCGTTCCAGGGTAAGACTGAAGCTTTCTTT CASSYSFQGKTEAFF
TRBJ2-7 TRBV7-9 TRBD1 - TGTGCCAGCGCCCAGGGGGCCTACGAGCAGTACTTC CASAQGAYEQYF
TRBJ1-2 TRBV2 - - TGTGCCAGCACCTCTCAGGGAGGCGGCTATGGCTACACCTTC CASTSQGGGYGYTF
TRBJ2-3 TRBV27 TRBD2 - TGTGCCAGCAGCCCCCCGACTAGCGGGGGGAGGGATACGCAGTATTTT CASSPPTSGGRDTQYF
TRBJ2-3 TRBV5-1 TRBD2 - TGCGCCAGCAGCAGAACTAGCGGGGGAGTGACAGATACGCAGTATTTT CASSRTSGGVTDTQYF
TRBJ1-2 TRBV9 - once TGTGCCAGCAGCGATGGTCGGGGGTATGGCTACACCTTC CASSDGRGYGYTF
TRBJ2-3 TRBV6-4 TRBD1 few TGTGCCAGCAGTGACTCGACAGGGGGCGCAGATACGCAGTATTTT CASSDSTGGADTQYF
TRBJ2-2 TRBV27 - - TGTGCCAGCAGTTTAATTTCTGGGGAGCTGTTTTTT CASSLISGELFF
TRBJ2-3 TRBV19 - - TGTGCCAGTAGTCCTCGGCAGGGCCATCCCACAGATACGCAGTATTTT CASSPRQGHPTDTQYF
TRBJ1-4 TRBV5-1 TRBD1 - TGCGCCAGCAGCCCGGACAGGGGTAGTGAAAAACTGTTTTTT CASSPDRGSEKLFF
TRBJ2-3 TRBV7-9 - - TGTGCCAGCAGCTCACAGGGTACCACAGATACGCAGTATTTT CASSSQGTTDTQYF
TRBJ1-5 TRBV6-5 - - TGTGCCAGCAGCCAGGGAGGGAAGGGCAATCAGCCCCAGCATTTT CASSQGGKGNQPQHF
TRBJ1-2 TRBV28 TRBD1 - TGTGCCAGCAGTTCCCAACAGACAGGGGTTGGTGGCTACACCTTC CASSSQQTGVGGYTF
TRBJ1-2 TRBV4-3 - - TGCGCCAGCAGCCAAGACAGGGGCGGTATGGGCTACACCTTC CASSQDRGGMGYTF
TRBJ2-7 TRBV4-3 TRBD1 - TGCGCCAGCAGCCAAGACTCCGGACAGGGCTCCTACGAGCAGTACTTC CASSQDSGQGSYEQYF
TRBJ2-2 TRBV5-1 TRBD2 few TGCGCCAGCAGCTTGGGACTAGCGGGGAACACCGGGGAGCTGTTTTTT CASSLGLAGNTGELFF
TRBJ2-7 TRBV6-7 TRBD1 - TGTGCCAGCAGTTACTCGAGCCCCAGGGGGCGAAACTACGAGCAGTACTTC CASSYSSPRGRNYEQYF
TRBJ2-3 TRBV29-1 - - TGCAGCGGTATAAGGGGGTACCAAGATACGCAGTATTTT CSGIRGYQDTQYF
TRBJ2-2 TRBV10-3 TRBD2 - TGTGCCATCAGTGCCGGGCCCGGGGGGGCAGCCGGGGAGCTGTTTTTT CAISAGPGGAAGELFF
TRBJ2-7 TRBV28 TRBD1 - TGTGCCAGCAGTGAAACCGGGACAGGCGCTTGGGAGCAGTACTTC CASSETGTGAWEQYF